This T cell receptor beta chain was sequenced in a study of T cell changes during pregnancy in multiple sclerosis. This CDR3 region has 16 residues. J was trimmed by 7 bases and V by 0 bases; bases with no gene match: 7. The germline gives CDR1 PRHDT, CDR2 FYEKMQ (reference sequence). The repertoire was sequenced with immunoSEQ multiplex PCR; TCRdb's copy has only in-frame clones and lacks some. The table lists around 66,000 clones, 90% of them singletons. The material was peripheral blood, obtained in the first trimester of pregnancy. The sequence was obtained from a female donor in good health, enrolled as a control in a pregnancy study. The rearrangement uses TRBV13 and TRBJ2-2; TRBD2 matches 8 bases. Here the CDR3 DNA reads TGTGCCAGCAGCTTAGGGGGTAGCGGGAAGATCGGGGAGCTGTTTTTT. It encodes CASSLGGSGKIGELFF.